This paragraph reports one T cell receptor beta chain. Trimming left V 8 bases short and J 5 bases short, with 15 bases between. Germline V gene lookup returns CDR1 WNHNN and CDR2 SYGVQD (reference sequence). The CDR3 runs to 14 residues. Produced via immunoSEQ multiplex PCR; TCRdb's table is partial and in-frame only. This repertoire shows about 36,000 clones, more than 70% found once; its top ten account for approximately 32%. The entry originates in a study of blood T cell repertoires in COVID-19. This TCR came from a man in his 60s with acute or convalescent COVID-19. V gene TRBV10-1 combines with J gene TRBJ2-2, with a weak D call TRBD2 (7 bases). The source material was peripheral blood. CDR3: CASSRGGGTGELFF. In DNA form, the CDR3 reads TGCGCCAGCTCGAGGGGAGGGGGAACCGGGGAGCTGTTTTTT.